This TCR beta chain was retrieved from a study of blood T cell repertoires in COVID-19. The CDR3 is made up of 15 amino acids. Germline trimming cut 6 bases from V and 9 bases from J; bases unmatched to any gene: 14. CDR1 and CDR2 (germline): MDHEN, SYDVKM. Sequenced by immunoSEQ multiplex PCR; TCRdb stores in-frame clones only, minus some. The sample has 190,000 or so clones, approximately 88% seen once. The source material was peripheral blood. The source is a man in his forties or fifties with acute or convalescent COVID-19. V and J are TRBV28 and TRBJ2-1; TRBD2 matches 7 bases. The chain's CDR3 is CASSRLTSSVAEQFF. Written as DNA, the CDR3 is TGTGCCAGCAGCCGACTGACTAGCAGCGTTGCTGAGCAGTTCTTC.